Included here is one TCR beta chain sequence, with context. A second PCR of 7 to 11 cycles used a sample-barcoded 5' primer and a J-beta primer mix. TCRdb re-derived calls from the 5' RACE reads in MiXCR, one entry per CDR3 protein. The table has about 1,400,000 distinct CDR3 sequences, roughly 64% seen once. These data originate in a study of blood T cells in healthy people across ages. They isolated at least 7 million PBMCs from each sample. Trimming cost V 4 bases and J 0 bases; bases outside gene matches: 9. Per germline, CDR1 PRHDT and CDR2 FYEKMQ (reference sequence). CDR3 length: 16 amino acids.

The rearrangement uses TRBV13 and TRBJ2-7, with 7 bases identical to TRBD1. The sequencing input was blood. The TCR sequence derives from a man aged 18 to 30 in good health. The CDR3 DNA follows: TGTGCCAGCAGCTCGAACAGGGGTAGGAGCTCCTACGAGCAGTACTTC. This codes for CASSSNRGRSSYEQYF.